Only a few counts were recorded for the clone carrying this TCR beta chain. The use of a sample-barcoded 5' primer and a J-beta primer mix characterized a second PCR of about 7 to 12 cycles. TCRdb analysed the 5' RACE reads with MiXCR anew, one entry per CDR3 protein. Of more than 800,000 distinct CDR3 sequences listed, 45% were seen once; the top ten hold under 20%. Germline V gives CDR1 ENHRY, CDR2 SYGVKD. The CDR3 consists of 13 residues. Every donor contributed approximately 10 milliliters of peripheral blood by blood draw. The authors extracted at least 6 micrograms of total RNA per sample. These data are taken from a study of blood T cells in healthy people across ages.

This receptor was identified in a woman in her sixties or seventies in good health. Material: blood. This chain links TRBV10-3 with TRBJ2-5, with D hard to call. The DNA end is more similar to TRBJ2-7, so the J call may be wrong. This CDR3 is CAISESGEYEQYF. The CDR3 region has the DNA TGTGCCATCAGTGAGTCTGGGGAATACGAGCAGTACTTC.